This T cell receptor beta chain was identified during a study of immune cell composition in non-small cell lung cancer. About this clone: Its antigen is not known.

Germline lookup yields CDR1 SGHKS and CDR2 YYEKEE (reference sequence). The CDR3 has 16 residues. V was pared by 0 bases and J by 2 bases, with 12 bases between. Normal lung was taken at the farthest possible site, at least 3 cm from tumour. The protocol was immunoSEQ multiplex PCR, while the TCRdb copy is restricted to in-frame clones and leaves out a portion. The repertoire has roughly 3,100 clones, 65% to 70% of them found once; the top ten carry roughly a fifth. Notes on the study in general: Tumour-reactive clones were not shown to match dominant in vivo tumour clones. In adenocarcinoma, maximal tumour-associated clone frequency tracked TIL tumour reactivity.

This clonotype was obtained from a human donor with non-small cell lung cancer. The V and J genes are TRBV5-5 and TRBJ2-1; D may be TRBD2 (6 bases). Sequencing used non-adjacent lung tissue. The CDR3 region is CASSLVAGTTYNEQFF. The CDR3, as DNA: TGTGCCAGCAGCTTGGTCGCGGGGACCACCTACAATGAGCAGTTCTTC.